What follows is one TCR beta chain and its context. By its share of the sample, this clonotype is medium-sized (0.01 to 0.1%). It has no known antigen specificity. No clone much larger than this one lies a single base away; base qualities are absent. These data belong to a study. Its CDR3 holds 16 amino acids, cysteine through phenylalanine. Here the CDR3 DNA is all that survives: 48 bases in frame from base 1. From the germline V gene, CDR1 is SGHRS and CDR2 is YFSETQ. Germline trimming amounts to 2 bases on V and 0 bases on J, with 4 as the count of junction bases outside the gene matches. The sequencer listed for this sample is Illumina MiSeq. TCRdb redid the processing of the public reads, applying fastp at Q25 and MiXCR, and retained in-frame beta chains. Each CDR3 protein appears once, grouped with its most common genes and DNA. This sample comprises roughly 3,800 distinct CDR3 sequences, over 9.5% of them detected only once. The ten top clones hold approximately 13% of the sample.

Here the chain combines TRBV5-1 and TRBJ2-1; 8 middle bases align to TRBD2. The sequenced sample was CD4+ T cells from synovial fluid. The TCR sequence derives from a human donor with rheumatoid arthritis. In nucleotides, the sequence is TGCGCCAGCAGCTTACTAGCGGATAGCTCCTACAATGAGCAGTTCTTC. This sequence encodes CASSLLADSSYNEQFF.